The T cell receptor beta chain described here comes from a study of blood T cell repertoires in COVID-19. Study summary: The origin of the acute and convalescent COVID-19 samples was the United States, Italy and Spain. PBMCs, B-cell-depleted T cells, or T cells were the source of the cDNA or gDNA that made up the material.

TCRdb keeps only in-frame clones here, not all; method: immunoSEQ multiplex PCR. The table lists about 210,000 clones, 80% of them singletons. The CDR3 contains 13 residues. Germline assignment: CDR1 MNHEY and CDR2 SVGEGT. Trimming cost V 4 bases and J 6 bases, with 13 bases left between them. The sample comprised peripheral blood. The clonotype originates from a human donor in a cohort sampled during active COVID-19. This chain connects TRBV6-2 or TRBV6-3 to TRBJ2-7, with a possible D match to TRBD2 (6 bases). The CDR3: CASSFDYGGEQYF. Here the CDR3 DNA reads TGTGCCAGCAGTTTCGATTACGGGGGCGAGCAGTACTTC.